This T cell receptor (beta chain) was found in a study of cytomegalovirus exposure and HLA in healthy donors. About the study: One earlier analysis, a look at 150 million to 200 million T cells, found 117 million unique TCR beta sequences. Whole-study findings and limits: Follow-up analysis seemed to connect common viral pathogens with several of the most significant clusters identified.

PCR amplification relied on 60 Vbeta primers (plus 13 Jbeta primers). Measured with immunoSEQ multiplex PCR; TCRdb has only the in-frame clones, and not every one. Here the sample spans about 140,000 clones, around 81% being singletons. A note on this clone: What it binds is unknown.

Germline V gene sequence: CDR1 MNHEY, CDR2 SVGAGI. V gave up 5 bases and J gave up 4 bases; unmatched junction bases: 6. The CDR3 loop spans 14 amino acids. This rearrangement joins TRBV6-5 to TRBJ2-7; 9 bases match TRBD2. Sequencing input: PBMCs. This clonotype was obtained from a man aged 35-49 years in good health and CMV-seropositive. CDR3 in amino acids: CASSLSGSSYEQYF. The CDR3, as DNA: TGTGCCAGCAGTCTTAGCGGGAGTTCATACGAGCAGTACTTC.